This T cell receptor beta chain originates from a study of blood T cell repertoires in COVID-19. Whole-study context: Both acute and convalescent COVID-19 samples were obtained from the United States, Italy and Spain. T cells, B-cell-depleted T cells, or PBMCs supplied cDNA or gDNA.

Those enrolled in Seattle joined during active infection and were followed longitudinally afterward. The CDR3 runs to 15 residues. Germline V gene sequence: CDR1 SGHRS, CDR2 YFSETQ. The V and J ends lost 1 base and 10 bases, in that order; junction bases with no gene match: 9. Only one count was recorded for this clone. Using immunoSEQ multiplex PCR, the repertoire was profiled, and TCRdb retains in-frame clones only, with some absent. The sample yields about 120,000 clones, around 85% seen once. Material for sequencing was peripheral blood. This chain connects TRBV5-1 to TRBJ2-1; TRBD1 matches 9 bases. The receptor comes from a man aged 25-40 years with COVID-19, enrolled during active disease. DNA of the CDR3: TGCGCCAGCAGCTTGAACGTGGGACAGGGACAGGAGCAGTTCTTC. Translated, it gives CASSLNVGQGQEQFF. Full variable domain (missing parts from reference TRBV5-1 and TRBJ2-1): KAGVTQTPRYLIKTRGQQVTLSCSPISGHRSVSWYQQTPGQGLQFLFEYFSETQRNKGNFPGRFSGRQFSNSRSEMNVSTLELGDSALYLCASSLNVGQGQEQFFGPGTRLTVL.